This TCR beta chain was documented in a study of T-cell memory formation after mild COVID-19. This clonotype was seen at least ten times. It was 5'RACE with constant-segment primers that produced the TCR alpha and TCR beta cDNA libraries, which carried sample barcodes and UMIs. TCRdb reprocessed the 5' RACE reads with MiXCR, giving one entry per CDR3 protein. The sample lists about 400,000 distinct CDR3 sequences; about 17% were seen once. The CDR3 sequence is 14 residues long. In germline, CDR1 is SGHTA, CDR2 FQGTGA. Trimming removed 4 bases from V and 8 bases from J, with 15 bases in between. The sample was PBMCs or a T cell subset sorted from them (not recorded which). The origin of this receptor is a man between 18 and 29 years old who had mild COVID-19 (a few samples of this study predate the infection). Cell type and time point are not known. The J gene is TRBJ2-1, the V gene TRBV7-3; D is possibly TRBD2 (5 bases). Here the CDR3 DNA reads TGTGCCAGCAGCTCGACGGCGGGTTTTGATGAGCAGTTCTTC. It codes for CASSSTAGFDEQFF.